This is a list of T cell receptor beta chains from one sample in a study of patients and donors after allogeneic stem cell transplantation. TCRdb re-analysed the RT-PCR reads in MiXCR, keeping a single row per CDR3 protein. The data contain 400,000 to 450,000 distinct CDR3 sequences, 16% of them singletons. The source material was blood, either unsorted or a sorted T cell fraction (not recorded which). These receptors were collected from a human donor who was either an allogeneic HSCT recipient or a stem cell or donor lymphocyte infusion donor (not recorded which). It is not recorded whose cells these are; they may come from a transplant donor. Each CDR3 is given with its conserved first and last residue. Each record gives: V gene, J gene, D gene, clone size, CDR3 DNA, CDR3 protein. D genes are given only for firm matches. Rows may omit the clone size; those that give it use once, few, many or a size class.

v_call: TRBV12-3/TRBV12-4
j_call: TRBJ2-7
d_call: TRBD2
clone_size: few
cdr3_nt: TGTGCCAGCAGTTCTCCGACTAGCGGAAGTAAGGGAGGCTACGAGCAGTACTTC
cdr3_aa: CASSSPTSGSKGGYEQYF

v_call: TRBV29-1
j_call: TRBJ2-3
d_call: -
clone_size: few
cdr3_nt: TGCAGCGTTGATAAGACTTACACAGATACGCAGTATTTT
cdr3_aa: CSVDKTYTDTQYF

v_call: TRBV15
j_call: TRBJ2-7
d_call: -
clone_size: few
cdr3_nt: TGTGCCACCAGCAGAGATCTGGCGCAGGGAGTCCACGAGCAGTACTTC
cdr3_aa: CATSRDLAQGVHEQYF

v_call: TRBV12-3/TRBV12-4
j_call: TRBJ2-4
d_call: -
clone_size: few
cdr3_nt: TGTGCCAGCAGTTTGACGGGGCCGTTGGTCTGGGACATTCAGTACTTC
cdr3_aa: CASSLTGPLVWDIQYF

v_call: TRBV12-3/TRBV12-4
j_call: TRBJ1-6
d_call: TRBD1
clone_size: few
cdr3_nt: TGTGCCAGCAGTTTAGAGAGGGACAGCCTTTCCCACTTT
cdr3_aa: CASSLERDSLSHF

v_call: TRBV4-3
j_call: TRBJ2-7
d_call: TRBD1
clone_size: many
cdr3_nt: TGCGCCAGCAGCCAAGCCTTGACAGGGGCAACCTACGAGCAGTACTTC
cdr3_aa: CASSQALTGATYEQYF

v_call: TRBV11-2
j_call: TRBJ1-2
d_call: -
clone_size: few
cdr3_nt: TGTGCCAGCAGCTTGGGGGGTCAGGGCCAATATGGCTACACCTTC
cdr3_aa: CASSLGGQGQYGYTF

v_call: TRBV27
j_call: TRBJ2-2
d_call: TRBD2
clone_size: few
cdr3_nt: TGTGCCAGCAGGCGACTAGCATCGAACACCGGGGAGCTGTTTTTT
cdr3_aa: CASRRLASNTGELFF

v_call: TRBV19
j_call: TRBJ2-1
d_call: -
clone_size: -
cdr3_nt: TGTGCCAGTAGTACGGTATCACTAGTCAATGAGCAGTTCTTC
cdr3_aa: CASSTVSLVNEQFF

v_call: TRBV28
j_call: TRBJ2-1
d_call: -
clone_size: -
cdr3_nt: TGTGCCAGCAGACTTAGGCAAAGGAGGTTCTTC
cdr3_aa: CASRLRQRRFF

v_call: TRBV5-1
j_call: TRBJ2-3
d_call: TRBD2
clone_size: few
cdr3_nt: TGCGCCAGCATGGAAGCTGCGGGAGTGACGGATACGCAGTATTTT
cdr3_aa: CASMEAAGVTDTQYF

v_call: TRBV20-1
j_call: TRBJ2-3
d_call: -
clone_size: few
cdr3_nt: TGCAGTGCCCCGGAAGACCGGCGGGATACGCAGTATTTT
cdr3_aa: CSAPEDRRDTQYF

v_call: TRBV28
j_call: TRBJ2-4
d_call: -
clone_size: -
cdr3_nt: TGTGCCAGCAGTTTTGGGGCAGGAGTAAACATTCAGTACTTC
cdr3_aa: CASSFGAGVNIQYF

v_call: TRBV5-1
j_call: TRBJ2-5
d_call: TRBD1
clone_size: many
cdr3_nt: TGCGCCAGCAGCTTGGATCAGGGGGCGAAGACCCAGTACTTC
cdr3_aa: CASSLDQGAKTQYF

v_call: TRBV3-1
j_call: TRBJ2-2
d_call: TRBD2
clone_size: few
cdr3_nt: TGTGCCAGCGACCGCGGGGGGATCGGGGAGCTGTTTTTT
cdr3_aa: CASDRGGIGELFF

v_call: TRBV20-1
j_call: TRBJ2-7
d_call: TRBD1
clone_size: few
cdr3_nt: TGCAGTGCTAACCCCGCCCGACAGGGCCTCTCCTACGAGCAGTACTTC
cdr3_aa: CSANPARQGLSYEQYF

v_call: TRBV29-1
j_call: TRBJ2-1
d_call: -
clone_size: -
cdr3_nt: TGCAGCGTTGGTGGGGGGACAGAGCAGTTCTTC
cdr3_aa: CSVGGGTEQFF

v_call: TRBV5-5
j_call: TRBJ1-2
d_call: TRBD1
clone_size: -
cdr3_nt: TGTGCCAGCAGCTCCTACACCCGACAGGGACATGGCTACACCTTC
cdr3_aa: CASSSYTRQGHGYTF

v_call: TRBV7-2
j_call: TRBJ2-7
d_call: TRBD2
clone_size: few
cdr3_nt: TGTGCCAGCAGCTCCGGGATTAAGCGGGGGGGCTCGGAGCAGTACTTC
cdr3_aa: CASSSGIKRGGSEQYF

v_call: TRBV2
j_call: TRBJ2-7
d_call: TRBD1
clone_size: few
cdr3_nt: TGTGCCAGCATCGGCCTCAGGGGGCGGAATCACGAGCAGTACTTC
cdr3_aa: CASIGLRGRNHEQYF

v_call: TRBV5-1
j_call: TRBJ2-7
d_call: -
clone_size: -
cdr3_nt: TGCGCCAGCAGCTTGGTCCCCTCTCCCACCTACGAGCAGTACTTC
cdr3_aa: CASSLVPSPTYEQYF

v_call: TRBV7-2
j_call: TRBJ1-2
d_call: -
clone_size: -
cdr3_nt: TGTGCCAGCACTCCGAGGGGCGAGGCTTTCTATGGCTACACCTTC
cdr3_aa: CASTPRGEAFYGYTF

v_call: TRBV7-9
j_call: TRBJ2-4
d_call: -
clone_size: few
cdr3_nt: TGTGCCAGCAGCTCTAACCCCTTGGGCAAAAACATTCAGTACTTC
cdr3_aa: CASSSNPLGKNIQYF

v_call: TRBV7-2
j_call: TRBJ2-1
d_call: TRBD2
clone_size: few
cdr3_nt: TGTGCCAGCAGACAGACTGCGGGAGGTCGCCAGTTCTTC
cdr3_aa: CASRQTAGGRQFF

v_call: TRBV5-1
j_call: TRBJ2-6
d_call: -
clone_size: -
cdr3_nt: TGCGCCAGCAGCTTGGCCGGATGGAGGGCTGGGGCCAACGTCCTGACTTTC
cdr3_aa: CASSLAGWRAGANVLTF

v_call: TRBV20-1
j_call: TRBJ2-6
d_call: TRBD2
clone_size: few
cdr3_nt: TGCAGTGCTGGGAGGGGAGTTGGGGCCAACGTCCTGACTTTC
cdr3_aa: CSAGRGVGANVLTF

v_call: TRBV6-5
j_call: TRBJ2-1
d_call: -
clone_size: -
cdr3_nt: TGTGCCAGCAGTTACTCTCAGAGGGTCCTATCCTACAATGAGCAGTTCTTC
cdr3_aa: CASSYSQRVLSYNEQFF

v_call: TRBV5-1
j_call: TRBJ2-1
d_call: TRBD2
clone_size: many
cdr3_nt: TGCGCCAGCAGCTCTGGGACTAGCGGGAGAGGGGTTTTCTACAATGAGCAGTTCTTC
cdr3_aa: CASSSGTSGRGVFYNEQFF

v_call: TRBV6-4
j_call: TRBJ2-7
d_call: -
clone_size: many
cdr3_nt: TGTGCCAGCAGCCAGGACATCTCCTACGAGCAGTACTTC
cdr3_aa: CASSQDISYEQYF

v_call: TRBV5-1
j_call: TRBJ2-3
d_call: TRBD2
clone_size: few
cdr3_nt: TGCGCCAGCAGCTTGAAGCGGGGGCCTAGCACAGATACGCAGTATTTT
cdr3_aa: CASSLKRGPSTDTQYF

v_call: TRBV29-1
j_call: TRBJ2-3
d_call: TRBD2
clone_size: -
cdr3_nt: TGCAGCGTCAAAAAACGCGGGAGTTCCCGGGCAGATACGCAGTATTTT
cdr3_aa: CSVKKRGSSRADTQYF

v_call: TRBV7-2
j_call: TRBJ1-6
d_call: -
clone_size: -
cdr3_nt: TGTGCCAGCAGCCTAGGGCGGGGGGAAGGTTCACCCCTCCACTTT
cdr3_aa: CASSLGRGEGSPLHF

v_call: TRBV12-3/TRBV12-4
j_call: TRBJ2-1
d_call: TRBD1
clone_size: many
cdr3_nt: TGTGCCAGCAGTTTGGCGCGGACAGGGAGATACAATGAGCAGTTCTTC
cdr3_aa: CASSLARTGRYNEQFF

v_call: TRBV4-1
j_call: TRBJ2-7
d_call: -
clone_size: few
cdr3_nt: TGCGCCAGCAGCCCAGGTGGGGTTTTCTACGAGCAGTACTTC
cdr3_aa: CASSPGGVFYEQYF

v_call: TRBV6-5
j_call: TRBJ2-3
d_call: -
clone_size: many
cdr3_nt: TGTGCCAGCAGTTATATGGGCAGTAGCACAGATACGCAGTATTTT
cdr3_aa: CASSYMGSSTDTQYF

v_call: TRBV9
j_call: TRBJ1-1
d_call: -
clone_size: few
cdr3_nt: TGTGCCAGCAGCGAAACCGGGGAGAACACTGAAGCTTTCTTT
cdr3_aa: CASSETGENTEAFF

v_call: TRBV20-1
j_call: TRBJ2-2
d_call: TRBD2
clone_size: -
cdr3_nt: TGCAGTGCTAGACATAGCGGGAGCATCACCGGGGAGCTGTTTTTT
cdr3_aa: CSARHSGSITGELFF

v_call: TRBV12-3/TRBV12-4
j_call: TRBJ2-7
d_call: -
clone_size: few
cdr3_nt: TGTGCCAGCAGTTTCCGGCACATCGGGACCTACGAGCAGTACTTC
cdr3_aa: CASSFRHIGTYEQYF

v_call: TRBV20-1
j_call: TRBJ1-5
d_call: -
clone_size: few
cdr3_nt: TGCAGTGCTAGTGCGGGGGGCAATCAGCCCCAGCATTTT
cdr3_aa: CSASAGGNQPQHF

v_call: TRBV9
j_call: TRBJ1-6
d_call: -
clone_size: few
cdr3_nt: TGTGCCAGCAGCGTAGATGGGTACCATAATTCACCCCTCCACTTT
cdr3_aa: CASSVDGYHNSPLHF

v_call: TRBV15
j_call: TRBJ1-2
d_call: TRBD1
clone_size: few
cdr3_nt: TGTGCCACCAGCAGAGATACAAAGGGACAGGGGTATGGCTACACCTTC
cdr3_aa: CATSRDTKGQGYGYTF

v_call: TRBV28
j_call: TRBJ2-3
d_call: -
clone_size: -
cdr3_nt: TGTGCCAGCAGTTTCCGGGGGCGTGTAATTACAGATACGCAGTATTTT
cdr3_aa: CASSFRGRVITDTQYF

v_call: TRBV7-9
j_call: TRBJ2-1
d_call: -
clone_size: -
cdr3_nt: TGTGCCAGCAGCCCTTACGGCTACGGAGTAAATGAGCAGTTCTTC
cdr3_aa: CASSPYGYGVNEQFF

v_call: TRBV12-3/TRBV12-4
j_call: TRBJ1-4
d_call: -
clone_size: few
cdr3_nt: TGTGCCAGCAGAAGTGACCTAAGGACGTATGAAAAACTGTTTTTT
cdr3_aa: CASRSDLRTYEKLFF

v_call: TRBV4-2
j_call: TRBJ1-2
d_call: -
clone_size: few
cdr3_nt: TGTGCCAGCAGCCGAAAGGAACACCTTTATGGCTACACCTTC
cdr3_aa: CASSRKEHLYGYTF

v_call: TRBV3-1
j_call: TRBJ1-6
d_call: -
clone_size: few
cdr3_nt: TGTGCCAGCAGCCTACCACGGACACTGAATTCACCCCTCCACTTT
cdr3_aa: CASSLPRTLNSPLHF

v_call: TRBV12-3/TRBV12-4
j_call: TRBJ2-7
d_call: TRBD1
clone_size: -
cdr3_nt: TGTGCCAGCAGAATATTCCGGGACAGGGACTACGAGCAGTACTTC
cdr3_aa: CASRIFRDRDYEQYF

v_call: TRBV6-6
j_call: TRBJ1-6
d_call: -
clone_size: few
cdr3_nt: TGTGCCACCCTAAGGGGAGGCAGTTCATCCCTCCACTTT
cdr3_aa: CATLRGGSSSLHF

v_call: TRBV10-3
j_call: TRBJ1-2
d_call: TRBD1
clone_size: -
cdr3_nt: TGTGCCATCGGCCCGGGACAGAACTATGGCTACACCTTC
cdr3_aa: CAIGPGQNYGYTF

v_call: TRBV10-3
j_call: TRBJ1-5
d_call: -
clone_size: few
cdr3_nt: TGTGCCATCAGTGACGGCAATCAGCCCCAGCATTTT
cdr3_aa: CAISDGNQPQHF

v_call: TRBV4-2
j_call: TRBJ2-4
d_call: TRBD2
clone_size: few
cdr3_nt: TGTGCCAGCAGCCAAGAAATCAGCGGGGGCTACATTCAGTACTTC
cdr3_aa: CASSQEISGGYIQYF

v_call: TRBV7-3
j_call: TRBJ1-1
d_call: -
clone_size: -
cdr3_nt: TGTGCCAGCAGCCCCGAACGGCAGATGAACACTGAAGCTTTCTTT
cdr3_aa: CASSPERQMNTEAFF

v_call: TRBV3-1
j_call: TRBJ2-2
d_call: -
clone_size: -
cdr3_nt: TGTGCCAGCAGCCTCCTCGATCAGACCACCGGGGAGCTGTTTTTT
cdr3_aa: CASSLLDQTTGELFF

v_call: TRBV30
j_call: TRBJ1-2
d_call: -
clone_size: few
cdr3_nt: TGTGCCTGGGGGCAGGGCCATGGCTACACCTTC
cdr3_aa: CAWGQGHGYTF